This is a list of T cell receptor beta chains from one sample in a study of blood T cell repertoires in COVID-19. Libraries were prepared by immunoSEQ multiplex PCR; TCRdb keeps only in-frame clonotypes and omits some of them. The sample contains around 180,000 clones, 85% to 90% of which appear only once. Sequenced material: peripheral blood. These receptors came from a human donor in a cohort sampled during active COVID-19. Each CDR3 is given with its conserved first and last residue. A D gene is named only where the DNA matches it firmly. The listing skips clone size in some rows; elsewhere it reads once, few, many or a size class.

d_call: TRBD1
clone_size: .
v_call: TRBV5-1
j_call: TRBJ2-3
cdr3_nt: TGCGCCACCACGGGAGGACAGGGGACAGATACGCAGTATTTT
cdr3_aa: CATTGGQGTDTQYF

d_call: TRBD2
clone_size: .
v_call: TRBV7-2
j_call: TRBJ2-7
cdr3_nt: TGTGCCAGCAACCACCTACCGGGACTAGCATACGAGCAGTACTTC
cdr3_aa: CASNHLPGLAYEQYF

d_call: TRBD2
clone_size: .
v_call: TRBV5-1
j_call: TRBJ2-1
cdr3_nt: TGCGCCAGCAGCTTAAACCCCATGGGACTAGGGTACAATGAGCAGTTCTTC
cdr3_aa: CASSLNPMGLGYNEQFF

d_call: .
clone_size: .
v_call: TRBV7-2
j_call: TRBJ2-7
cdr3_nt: TGTGCCAGCAGCTTACGGGGGAGTATCTACGAGCAGTACTTC
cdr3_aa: CASSLRGSIYEQYF

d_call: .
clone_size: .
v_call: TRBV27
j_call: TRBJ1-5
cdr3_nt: .
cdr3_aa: CASSFGNGGNQPQHF

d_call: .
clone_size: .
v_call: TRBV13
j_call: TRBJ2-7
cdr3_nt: TGTGCCAGCAGCGGAGGAGCGTCGAGCTCCTACGAGCAGTACTTC
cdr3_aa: CASSGGASSSYEQYF

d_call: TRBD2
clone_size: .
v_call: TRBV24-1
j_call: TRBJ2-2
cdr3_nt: TGTGCCACCAGGTCTAGCGGACCGAACACCGGGGAGCTGTTTTTT
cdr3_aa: CATRSSGPNTGELFF

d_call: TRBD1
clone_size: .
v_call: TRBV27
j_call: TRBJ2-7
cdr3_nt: TGTGCCAGCAGGCCATCAAACAGGGGAACCTACGAGCAGTACTTC
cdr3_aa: CASRPSNRGTYEQYF

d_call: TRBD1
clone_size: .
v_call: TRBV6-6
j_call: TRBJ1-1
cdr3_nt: TGTGCCAGCCCCAGCGGAAGGGGGCAAGGGGACACTGAAGCTTTCTTT
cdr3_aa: CASPSGRGQGDTEAFF

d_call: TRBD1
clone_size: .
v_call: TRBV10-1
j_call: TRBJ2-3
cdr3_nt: TGCGCCACCTCGGACAGGGGGAGGGATACGCAGTATTTT
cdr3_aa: CATSDRGRDTQYF

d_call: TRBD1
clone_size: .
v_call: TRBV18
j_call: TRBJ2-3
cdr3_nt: TGTGCCAGCTCACCTCGACAGGGGCAAAGCACAGATACGCAGTATTTT
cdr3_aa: CASSPRQGQSTDTQYF

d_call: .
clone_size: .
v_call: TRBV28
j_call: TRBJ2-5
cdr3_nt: TGTGCCAGCAGTGGGACGGAGGGTAGGCAAGAGACCCAGTACTTC
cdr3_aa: CASSGTEGRQETQYF

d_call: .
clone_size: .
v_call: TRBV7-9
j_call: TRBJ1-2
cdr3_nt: TGTGCCAGCAGCTCGTCTGGCTTATATGGCTACACCTTC
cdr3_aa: CASSSSGLYGYTF

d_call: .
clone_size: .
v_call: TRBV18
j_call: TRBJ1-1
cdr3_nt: TGTGCCAGCTCACCAACCCGGGACACTAAAACTGAAGCTTTCTTT
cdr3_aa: CASSPTRDTKTEAFF

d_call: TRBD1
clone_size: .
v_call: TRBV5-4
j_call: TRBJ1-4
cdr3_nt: TGTGCCAGCAGCCCCACAGGGGGCCCCAATGAAAAACTGTTTTTT
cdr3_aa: CASSPTGGPNEKLFF

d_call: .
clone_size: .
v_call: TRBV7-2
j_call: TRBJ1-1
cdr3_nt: TGTGCCAGCAGCTTGTATGCCGCGGTGGAAGCTTTCTTT
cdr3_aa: CASSLYAAVEAFF

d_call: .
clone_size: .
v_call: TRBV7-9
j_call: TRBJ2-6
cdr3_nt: TGTGCCAGCAGCTCTGGGGATATTGTGGGGGCGAGGGCCAACGTCCTGACTTTC
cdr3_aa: CASSSGDIVGARANVLTF

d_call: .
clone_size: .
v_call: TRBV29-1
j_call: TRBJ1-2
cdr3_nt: TGCAGCGCACTTCGGGGGGCCCGTGGGGATGGCTACACCTTC
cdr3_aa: CSALRGARGDGYTF

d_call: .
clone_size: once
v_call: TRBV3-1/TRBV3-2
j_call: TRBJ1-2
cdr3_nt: TGTGCCAGCAGCCAAGGGGCGGGCTACACCTTC
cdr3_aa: CASSQGAGYTF

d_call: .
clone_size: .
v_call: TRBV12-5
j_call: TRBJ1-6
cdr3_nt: TGTGCTAGTGGTTTGAATTCTCGGTCGAACCCCGGGAAACCCCTCCACTTT
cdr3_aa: CASGLNSRSNPGKPLHF